These 3 T cell receptor beta chains originate from one sample sequenced in a study of blood T cells in healthy people across ages. PCR was performed a second time for roughly 6 to 12 cycles using a sample-barcoded 5' primer and a J-beta primer mix. TCRdb re-called the 5' RACE reads through MiXCR, storing one row per CDR3 protein. The sample contains about 1.6 million distinct CDR3 sequences, roughly 32% of which appear only once. Sequencing was done on a sample of blood. The receptors shown here come from a woman under 40 in good health.

The gene calls are TRBV2 and TRBJ2-5, with D uncertain. The J call is in doubt because the DNA end fits TRBJ2-7 better. Germline V gene lookup returns CDR1 SNHLY and CDR2 FYNNEI. The CDR3 runs to 14 residues. The CDR3 here is CASSDGPQTYEQYF. The CDR3 DNA follows: TGTGCCAGCAGTGATGGCCCCCAAACCTACGAGCAGTACTTC.

This chain uses TRBV5-1 with TRBJ1-1, with D perhaps matching TRBD1 (6 bases). Trimming stripped 0 bases from V and 1 base from J, with 13 bases between. In germline, CDR1 is SGHRS, CDR2 YFSETQ. The CDR3 spans 16 residues. In DNA form, the CDR3 reads TGCGCCAGCAGCTTGGCCGCCGGCAGGGGGAACACTGAAGCTTTCTTT. It codes for CASSLAAGRGNTEAFF.

Only a few counts were recorded for this clonotype. The CDR3: CASSVAGGVGYTF. The DNA of the CDR3 is TGTGCCAGCAGCGTAGCTGGGGGCGTTGGCTACACCTTC. The chain links TRBV9 to TRBJ1-2, with D possibly TRBD1 on 6 matching bases. Per the germline V gene, CDR1 is SGDLS and CDR2 is YYNGEE. The CDR3 runs to 13 residues. V was trimmed by 0 bases and J by 7 bases, leaving 10 bases between them.